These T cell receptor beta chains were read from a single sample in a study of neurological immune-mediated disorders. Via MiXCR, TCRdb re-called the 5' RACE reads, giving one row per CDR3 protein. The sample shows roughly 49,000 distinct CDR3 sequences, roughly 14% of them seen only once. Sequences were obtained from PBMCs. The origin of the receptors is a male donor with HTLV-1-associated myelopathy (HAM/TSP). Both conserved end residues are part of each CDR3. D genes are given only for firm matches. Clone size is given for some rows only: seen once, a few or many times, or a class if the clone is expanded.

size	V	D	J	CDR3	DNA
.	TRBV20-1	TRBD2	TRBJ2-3	CSARWTSGGITDTQYF	TGCAGTGCTAGATGGACTAGCGGGGGGATCACAGATACGCAGTATTTT
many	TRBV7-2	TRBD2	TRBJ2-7	CASRSGGSFYEQYF	TGTGCCAGCAGGAGCGGGGGGTCTTTCTACGAGCAGTACTTC
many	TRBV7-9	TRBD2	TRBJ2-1	CASSPRGISGTEQFF	TGTGCCAGCAGCCCCCGGGGTATCAGCGGGACTGAGCAGTTCTTC
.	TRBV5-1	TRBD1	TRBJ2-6	CTSSSGQGGSGANVLTF	TGCACCAGCAGCTCCGGACAGGGGGGCTCGGGGGCCAACGTCCTGACTTTC
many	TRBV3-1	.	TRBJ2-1	CASSRTGRNEQFF	TGTGCCAGCAGCCGCACGGGGAGGAATGAGCAGTTCTTC
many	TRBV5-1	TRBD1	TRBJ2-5	CASSSDPGGRETQYF	TGCGCCAGCAGCTCTGACCCAGGGGGACGAGAGACCCAGTACTTC
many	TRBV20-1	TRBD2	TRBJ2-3	CSAASGGVTDTQYF	TGCAGTGCTGCGAGCGGGGGGGTCACAGATACGCAGTATTTT
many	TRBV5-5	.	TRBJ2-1	CASSLEQDSSYNEQFF	TGTGCCAGCAGCTTGGAGCAGGACAGCTCCTACAATGAGCAGTTCTTC
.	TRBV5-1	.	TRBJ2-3	CASSPGVDTSTDTQYF	TGCGCCAGCAGCCCGGGGGTGGACACGAGCACAGATACGCAGTATTTT
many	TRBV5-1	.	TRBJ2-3	CASSSIQGWTDTQYF	TGCGCCAGCAGCTCCATACAGGGCTGGACAGATACGCAGTATTTT
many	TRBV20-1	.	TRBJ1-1	CSALRLGLNTEAFF	TGCAGTGCGCTGAGGTTGGGGTTGAACACTGAAGCTTTCTTT
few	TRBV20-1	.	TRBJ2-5	CSARDTVIQTQYF	TGCAGTGCTAGAGATACGGTGATTCAGACCCAGTACTTC
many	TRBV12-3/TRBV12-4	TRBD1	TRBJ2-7	CASSPTSTGGYEQYF	TGTGCCAGCAGTCCCACATCGACAGGGGGCTACGAGCAGTACTTC